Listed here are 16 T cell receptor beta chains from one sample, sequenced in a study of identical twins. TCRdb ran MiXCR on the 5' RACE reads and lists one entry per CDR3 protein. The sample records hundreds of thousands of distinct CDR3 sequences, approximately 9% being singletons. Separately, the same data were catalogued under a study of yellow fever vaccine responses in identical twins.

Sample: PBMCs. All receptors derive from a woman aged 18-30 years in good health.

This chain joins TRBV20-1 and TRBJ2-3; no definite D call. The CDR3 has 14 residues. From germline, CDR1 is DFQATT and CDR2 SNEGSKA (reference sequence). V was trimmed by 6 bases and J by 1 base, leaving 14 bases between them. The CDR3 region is CSAQPSRRTDTQYF. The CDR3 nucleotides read TGCAGTGCCCAGCCCAGCCGGCGCACAGATACGCAGTATTTT.

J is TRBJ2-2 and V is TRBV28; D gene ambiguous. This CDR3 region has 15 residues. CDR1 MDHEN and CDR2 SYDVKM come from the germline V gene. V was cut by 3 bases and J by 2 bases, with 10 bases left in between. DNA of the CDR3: TGTGCCAGCAGTTTGAATATTATAAACACCGGGGAGCTGTTTTTT. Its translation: CASSLNIINTGELFF.

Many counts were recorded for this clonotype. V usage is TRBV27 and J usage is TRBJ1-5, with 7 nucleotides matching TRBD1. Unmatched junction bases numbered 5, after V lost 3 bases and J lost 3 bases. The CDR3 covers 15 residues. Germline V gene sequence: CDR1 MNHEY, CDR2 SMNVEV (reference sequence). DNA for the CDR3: TGTGCCAGCAGTTTTCGCGGGACAGTCAATCAGCCCCAGCATTTT. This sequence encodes CASSFRGTVNQPQHF.

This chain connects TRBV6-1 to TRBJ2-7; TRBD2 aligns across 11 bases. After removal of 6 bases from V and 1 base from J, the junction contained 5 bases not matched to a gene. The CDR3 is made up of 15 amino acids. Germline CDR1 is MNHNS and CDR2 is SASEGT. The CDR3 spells CASRGTSGLSYEQYF. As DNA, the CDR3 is TGTGCCAGCAGGGGGACTAGCGGCCTTTCCTACGAGCAGTACTTC.

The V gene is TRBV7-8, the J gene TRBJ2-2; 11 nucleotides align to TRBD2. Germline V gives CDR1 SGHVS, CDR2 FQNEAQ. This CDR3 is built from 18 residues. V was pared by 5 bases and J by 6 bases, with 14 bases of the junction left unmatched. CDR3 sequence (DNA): TGTGCCAGCAGCAAGATAAGCCGCCTACTAGCGGGAGCCGGGGAGCTGTTTTTT. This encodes CASSKISRLLAGAGELFF.

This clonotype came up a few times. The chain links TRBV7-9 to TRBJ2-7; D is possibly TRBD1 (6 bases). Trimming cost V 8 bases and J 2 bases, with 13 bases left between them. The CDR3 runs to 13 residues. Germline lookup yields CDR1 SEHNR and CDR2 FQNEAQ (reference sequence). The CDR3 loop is CASRGGEAYEQYF. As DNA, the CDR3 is TGTGCCAGCCGAGGGGGAGAGGCCTACGAGCAGTACTTC.

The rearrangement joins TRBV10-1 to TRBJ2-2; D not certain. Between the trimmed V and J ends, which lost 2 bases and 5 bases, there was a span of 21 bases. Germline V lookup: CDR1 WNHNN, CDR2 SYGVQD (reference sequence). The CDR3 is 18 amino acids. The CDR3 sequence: CASSEGRMGFPTTGELFF. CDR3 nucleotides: TGCGCCAGCAGTGAGGGTCGGATGGGCTTCCCTACTACCGGGGAGCTGTTTTTT.

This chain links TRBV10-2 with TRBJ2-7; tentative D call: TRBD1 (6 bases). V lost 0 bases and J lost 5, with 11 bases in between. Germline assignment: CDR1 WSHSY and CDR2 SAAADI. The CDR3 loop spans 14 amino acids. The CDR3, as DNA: TGCGCCAGCAGTGAGTCGACCTGGGGGCACGAGCAGTACTTC. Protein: CASSESTWGHEQYF.

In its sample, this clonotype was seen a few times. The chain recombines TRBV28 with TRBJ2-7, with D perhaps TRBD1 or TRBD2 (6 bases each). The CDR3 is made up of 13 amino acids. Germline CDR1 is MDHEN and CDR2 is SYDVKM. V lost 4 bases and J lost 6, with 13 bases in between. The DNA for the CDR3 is TGTGCCAGCAGTTCGGGGGCCCTGCCCGAGCAGTACTTC. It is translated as CASSSGALPEQYF.

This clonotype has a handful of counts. The CDR3 reads CASSEVGELFF. Written as DNA, the CDR3 is TGTGCCAGCAGTGAAGTCGGGGAGCTGTTTTTT. This chain connects TRBV6-1 to TRBJ2-2; no reliable D call. V was pared by 1 base and J by 7 bases, with 1 base between. Germline assignment: CDR1 MNHNS and CDR2 SASEGT. The CDR3 totals 11 residues.

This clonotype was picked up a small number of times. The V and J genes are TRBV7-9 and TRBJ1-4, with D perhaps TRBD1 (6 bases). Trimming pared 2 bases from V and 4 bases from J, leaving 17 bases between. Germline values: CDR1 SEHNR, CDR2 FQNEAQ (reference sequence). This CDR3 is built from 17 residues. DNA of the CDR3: TGTGCCAGCAGCTTAAGCCTCACAGGGACGGGTAATGAAAAACTGTTTTTT. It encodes CASSLSLTGTGNEKLFF. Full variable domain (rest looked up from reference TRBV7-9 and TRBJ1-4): DTGVSQNPRHKITKRGQNVTFRCDPISEHNRLYWYRQTLGQGPEFLTYFQNEAQLEKSRLLSDRFSAERPKGSFSTLEIQRTEQGDSAMYLCASSLSLTGTGNEKLFFGSGTQLSVL.

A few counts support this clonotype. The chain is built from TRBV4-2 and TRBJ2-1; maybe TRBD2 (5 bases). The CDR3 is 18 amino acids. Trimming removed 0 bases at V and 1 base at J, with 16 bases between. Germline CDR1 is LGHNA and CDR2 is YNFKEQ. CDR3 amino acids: CASSQETRERTSYNEQFF. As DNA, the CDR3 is TGTGCCAGCAGCCAAGAAACGAGAGAGCGGACGTCCTACAATGAGCAGTTCTTC.

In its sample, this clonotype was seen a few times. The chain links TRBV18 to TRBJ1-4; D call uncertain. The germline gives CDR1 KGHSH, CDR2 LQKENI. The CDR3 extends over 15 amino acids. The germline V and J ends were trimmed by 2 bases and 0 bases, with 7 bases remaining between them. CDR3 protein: CASSPVPATNEKLFF. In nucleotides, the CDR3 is TGTGCCAGCTCACCAGTGCCAGCAACTAATGAAAAACTGTTTTTT. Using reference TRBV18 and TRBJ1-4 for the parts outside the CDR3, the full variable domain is NAGVMQNPRHLVRRRGQEARLRCSPMKGHSHVYWYRQLPEEGLKFMVYLQKENIIDESGMPKERFSAEFPKEGPSILRIQQVVRGDSAAYFCASSPVPATNEKLFFGSGTQLSVL.

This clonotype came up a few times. The CDR3 DNA reads TGTGCCCATAGCGGGAGGGCCGTCGGGGAGCTGTTTTTT. Translation gives CAHSGRAVGELFF. The V call is TRBV6-6, the J call TRBJ2-2, with 11 nucleotides matching TRBD2. CDR1 and CDR2 from the germline V gene are MNHNY and SVGAGI (reference sequence). The CDR3 sequence is 13 residues long. The V and J ends lost 11 bases and 7 bases, in that order; junction bases with no gene match: 6.

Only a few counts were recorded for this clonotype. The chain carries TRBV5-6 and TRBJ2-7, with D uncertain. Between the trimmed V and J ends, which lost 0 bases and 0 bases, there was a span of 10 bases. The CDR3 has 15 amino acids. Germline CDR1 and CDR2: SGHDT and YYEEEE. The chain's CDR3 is CASSLAGRSSYEQYF. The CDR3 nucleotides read TGTGCCAGCAGCTTGGCTGGCCGTAGCTCCTACGAGCAGTACTTC.

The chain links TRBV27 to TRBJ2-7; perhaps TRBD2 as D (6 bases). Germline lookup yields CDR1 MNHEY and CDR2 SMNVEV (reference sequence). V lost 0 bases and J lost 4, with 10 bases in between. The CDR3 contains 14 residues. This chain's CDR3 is CASSLSGSWYEQYF. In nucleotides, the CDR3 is TGTGCCAGCAGTTTATCCGGGAGTTGGTACGAGCAGTACTTC.